The 17 T cell receptor beta chains given below trace back to one sample, sequenced in a study of shared T cell receptors in the human thymus. Method: immunoSEQ multiplex PCR; TCRdb's copy keeps in-frame clones and lacks some. The top ten clones hold about 0.01% of a sample with about 660,000 clones, roughly 88% of them seen once. The same data also contributed to another study, on human thymus T cells.

What was sequenced was thymocytes. Receptor source: a boy younger than two with a congenital heart defect.

The chain employs TRBV18 and TRBJ2-7; TRBD1 is a possible D gene (5 bases). The CDR3 has 16 amino acids. Trimming removed 1 base at V and 4 bases at J, with 17 bases between. Germline V lookup: CDR1 KGHSH, CDR2 LQKENI. CDR3 amino acids: CASSPRPAGQPYEQYF. DNA of the CDR3: TGTGCCAGCTCACCACGACCGGCCGGACAACCTTACGAGCAGTACTTC.

The chain combines TRBV5-5 with TRBJ1-1; D ambiguous. V gave up 4 bases and J gave up 4 bases, with 5 bases separating them. CDR3 length: 11 amino acids. Germline loops: CDR1 SGHKS, CDR2 YYEKEE (reference sequence). The CDR3 sequence is CASSTGTEAFF. Written as DNA, the CDR3 is TGTGCCAGCAGCACCGGCACTGAAGCTTTCTTT.

The rearrangement links TRBV27 to TRBJ2-7; TRBD1 matches 12 bases. This CDR3 region has 17 residues. J lost 3 bases, V lost 3 bases, and 9 bases had no gene match. Per the germline V gene, CDR1 is MNHEY and CDR2 is SMNVEV (reference sequence). CDR3 sequence: CASSLGQGAPIVYEQYF. The CDR3 DNA follows: TGTGCCAGCAGTTTGGGACAGGGGGCCCCTATAGTCTACGAGCAGTACTTC.

The chain is built from TRBV18 and TRBJ2-3, with D tentatively TRBD1 (7 bases). The germline V gene has CDR1 KGHSH and CDR2 LQKENI. The CDR3 totals 17 residues. Trimming cost V 3 bases and J 2 bases, with 18 bases left between them. Here the CDR3 reads CASSPGGRQGNTDTQYF. The CDR3 coding sequence is TGTGCCAGCTCACCCGGGGGTCGACAGGGCAACACAGATACGCAGTATTTT.

The CDR3 sequence is CASSLREGAGTDTQYF. CDR3 sequence (DNA): TGTGCCAGCAGCTTACGGGAGGGGGCAGGCACAGATACGCAGTATTTT. This chain uses TRBV11-2 with TRBJ2-3; a possible D gene is TRBD2 (8 bases). CDR3 length equals 16 residues. Germline values: CDR1 SGHAT, CDR2 FQNNGV. V lost 2 bases and J lost 1, with 13 bases in between.

This chain joins TRBV11-2 and TRBJ2-4; 8 bases match TRBD2. The CDR3 sequence is 16 residues long. Trimming removed 4 bases from V and 4 bases from J; junction bases left unmatched: 9. Germline loops: CDR1 SGHAT, CDR2 FQNNGV. CDR3 residues: CASSSLLAEHKNIQYF. CDR3 DNA sequence: TGTGCCAGCAGCTCCCTACTAGCGGAACATAAAAACATTCAGTACTTC.

The rearrangement links TRBV6-1 to TRBJ1-1; weak D call: TRBD1 (5 bases). Germline V gene sequence: CDR1 MNHNS, CDR2 SASEGT. V was shortened by 0 bases and J by 8 bases, with 10 bases between the two germline ends. The CDR3 is 13 residues long. CDR3 nucleotides: TGTGCCAGCAGTGAAGCGCATCAGGGAGAAGCTTTCTTT. It translates to CASSEAHQGEAFF.

This clone was counted a few times. The chain links TRBV27 to TRBJ1-5; D is ambiguous. CDR3 length: 15 amino acids. CDR1 and CDR2 (germline): MNHEY, SMNVEV (reference sequence). V was shortened by 6 bases and J by 3 bases, with 15 bases between the two germline ends. CDR3 in amino acids: CASRPRSTPNQPQHF. Here the CDR3 DNA reads TGTGCCAGCAGGCCGCGCTCAACTCCCAATCAGCCCCAGCATTTT.

A single count supports this clone. V is TRBV30 and J is TRBJ1-5, with D possibly being TRBD1 (6 bases). Trimming removed 3 bases from V and 3 bases from J, with 15 bases in between. CDR3 length equals 15 residues. Germline V gives CDR1 GTSNPN, CDR2 SVGIG (reference sequence). The CDR3 loop reads CAWRSDVGANQPQHF. As DNA, the CDR3 is TGTGCCTGGAGGTCTGACGTGGGGGCCAATCAGCCCCAGCATTTT. The full variable domain, rest sourced from reference TRBV30 and TRBJ1-5, is SQTIHQWPATLVQPVGSPLSLECTVEGTSNPNLYWYRQAAGRGLQLLFYSVGIGQISSEVPQNLSASRPQDRQFILSSKKLLLSDSGFYLCAWRSDVGANQPQHFGDGTRLSIL.

The chain recombines TRBV7-3 with TRBJ2-7; perhaps TRBD2 as D (6 bases). The CDR3 length is 16 residues. Germline-derived CDR1 and CDR2 are SGHTA and FQGTGA. The ends were cut back, 4 bases at V and 0 bases at J, with 16 bases in the middle. CDR3 DNA sequence: TGTGCCAGCAGCTCCTCATGGGGGGTCCCCTCCTACGAGCAGTACTTC. This sequence encodes CASSSSWGVPSYEQYF. Complete variable domain (other parts from reference TRBV7-3 and TRBJ2-7): GAGVSQTPSNKVTEKGKYVELRCDPISGHTALYWYRQSLGQGPEFLIYFQGTGAADDSGLPNDRFFAVRPEGSVSTLKIQRTERGDSAVYLCASSSSWGVPSYEQYFGPGTRLTVT.

The V call is TRBV5-4, the J call TRBJ1-1; 7 nucleotides agree with TRBD1. The junction had 7 bases not matched to a gene; V was cut back by 4 bases and J by 4 bases. The germline V gene encodes CDR1 SGHNT and CDR2 YYREEE (reference sequence). The CDR3 is made up of 14 amino acids. CDR3 bases: TGTGCCAGCAGCGCTTCAACAGGGGTCACTGAAGCTTTCTTT. This sequence encodes CASSASTGVTEAFF.

The CDR3 region has the DNA TGTGCCAGCAGCCCCGCCTTCCCAGGGGATAGCAATCAGCCCCAGCATTTT. Its translation: CASSPAFPGDSNQPQHF. The chain uses TRBV7-2 and TRBJ1-5, with D maybe TRBD1 (6 bases). Germline V gene lookup returns CDR1 SGHTA and CDR2 FQGNSA. The CDR3 runs 17 residues. V lost 5 bases to trimming and J lost 0 bases, with 17 bases between them.

The CDR3 loop reads CASSLRDRGETEAFF. The CDR3 region has the DNA TGTGCCAGCAGTTTACGCGACAGGGGTGAGACTGAAGCTTTCTTT. The chain joins TRBV27 to TRBJ1-1; 8 nucleotides line up with TRBD1. V was pared by 2 bases and J by 5 bases, with 7 bases of the junction left unmatched. The CDR3 is 15 residues long. The germline CDR1 and CDR2 sequences are MNHEY and SMNVEV (reference sequence).

CDR3 DNA: TGTGCCAGCAGCCACCAGACAGGGAAGGCCCACTACGAGCAGTACTTC. Its translation is CASSHQTGKAHYEQYF. The chain links TRBV14 to TRBJ2-7; TRBD1 agrees at 7 bases. In germline, CDR1 is SGHDN, CDR2 FVKESK. The CDR3 length is 16 residues. The junction had 11 bases not matched to a gene; V was cut back by 3 bases and J by 3 bases. Full variable domain (remainder filled in from reference TRBV14 and TRBJ2-7): EAGVTQFPSHSVIEKGQTVTLRCDPISGHDNLYWYRRVMGKEIKFLLHFVKESKQDESGMPNNRFLAERTGGTYSTLKVQPAELEDSGVYFCASSHQTGKAHYEQYFGPGTRLTVT.

The J gene is TRBJ2-3, the V gene TRBV19; 15 nucleotides align to TRBD2. The V gene end was trimmed by 3 bases and the J gene end by 7 bases; junction bases not matched to a gene: 8. Germline V gene lookup returns CDR1 LNHDA and CDR2 SQIVND (reference sequence). The CDR3 runs 17 residues. The CDR3 DNA follows: TGTGCCAGTAGTATCGGGACTAGCGGGAGGCTGGCTAATACGCAGTATTTT. It yields the protein CASSIGTSGRLANTQYF.

V is TRBV15 and J is TRBJ2-2, with TRBD2 identical over 13 bases. CDR3 length equals 18 residues. CDR1 and CDR2 (germline): LNHNV, YYDKDF (reference sequence). V shed 4 bases, J shed 4 bases, and the junction held 9 bases outside the gene matches. The CDR3 DNA reads as TGTGCCACCAGCACTCTCCCGGGACTAGCGGGAATCACCGGGGAGCTGTTTTTT. Translation: CATSTLPGLAGITGELFF.

The chain links TRBV27 to TRBJ1-1; 7 positions match TRBD1. V lost 0 bases and J lost 3; bases outside the gene matches: 7. Germline V CDR1 and CDR2: MNHEY, SMNVEV (reference sequence). The CDR3 extends over 16 amino acids. DNA of the CDR3: TGTGCCAGCAGTTTATCGGGCAAGGGGGCCTACACTGAAGCTTTCTTT. This codes for CASSLSGKGAYTEAFF.